This TCR beta chain emerged from a study of blood T cells in healthy people across ages (dated by TCRdb to 2013 to 2016). Study-wide context: Template switching captured roughly one uniquely barcoded TCR beta cDNA molecule per two T cells in model experiments. Age-related changes in TCR beta repertoire diversity were measured in the study by deep sequencing normalized with unique cDNA molecular identifiers. The donors were split into four age groups: young (average 16 years), middle-aged (over 35), aged (about 62) and long-lived (approximately 80). To avoid experimental bias, donors of different ages were spread randomly across the sequencing lanes. The study analyzed two additional independent replicas of 1 million unique cDNA reads from the same blood draw for two donors, one aged 18 to 29 and one aged 80 or older. Overall study results and their limits: Bulk unsorted PBMC profiling prevented conclusive comparison of naive and antigen-experienced compartments. Observed TCR beta diversity per million T cells fell roughly linearly with age, and a significant reduction was already apparent by age around 40. Compared with the aged group, the long-lived group had more naive CD4+ T cells, fewer expanded clones and increased TCR diversity, a pattern suggesting age selection. There was a strong correlation between observed TCR beta diversity and the percentage of naive T cells measured by flow cytometry. Estimates of total diversity from one million sequenced T cells were regarded as lower bounds and underestimates. Because donor CMV infection status was unknown, age-related changes in expanded clonotypes were potentially confounded.

To prepare the library, 5' RACE was applied. The data were produced on an Illumina HiSeq 2500. A second PCR of roughly 7 to 12 cycles was run with a J-beta primer mix and a sample-barcoded 5' primer. A unique molecular identifier was introduced onto each TCR beta cDNA molecule by a template-switch 5' adaptor carrying 12 random nucleotides. Each sample yielded at least 2.5 million CDR3-containing paired-end reads. First-strand cDNA was synthesized from all RNA with the Mint cDNA synthesis kit, primed by a TRBC-specific oligonucleotide. Following uracil-DNA glycosylase treatment, all cDNA underwent a first 18-cycle PCR with the universal primers M1SS and BC2_uni_R. Under the source paper's analysis protocol: Each sample was normalized by randomly selecting 1 million high-quality reads, each carrying a distinct molecular identifier. Reads with shared molecular identifiers were discarded instead of being binned into consensus sequences. MiTCR, set to a Q25 quality threshold and the strictest error-elimination algorithm, was used for CDR3 identification, clonotype clustering and error correction. A nonparametric unseen species model using Euler transformation provided a lower-bound estimate of total TCR beta diversity. Starting from the raw public reads, TCRdb applied fastp trimming at Q25, assembled clones with MiXCR and retained in-frame beta chains. Identical CDR3 proteins give one entry, which carries the most common genes and DNA. Clone size and V and J calls follow TCRdb, not the original study. Recorded for this sample are approximately 940,000 distinct CDR3 sequences; roughly 48% of them occurred a single time. The ten most abundant clones make up roughly an eighth of the sample.

The CDR3 has 12 amino acids, counting the end cysteine and phenylalanine. CDR3 DNA only is kept here, 36 bases in frame from base 1. The germline V gene (reference sequence) provides CDR1 SEHNR and CDR2 FQNEAQ. Trimming at the junction amounts to 6 bases on V and 8 bases on J, and the germline ends lie 10 bases apart. The donors were a few dozen Caucasian individuals from Russia, aged roughly 6 to 90 years, who were systemically healthy. Around 10 milliliters of peripheral blood were collected from each donor into EDTA-treated Vacutainer tubes. Ficoll-Paque density-gradient centrifugation was used to isolate PBMCs, with at least 6 million obtained per sample. Trizol reagent was used to extract total RNA from the PBMCs, yielding at least 6 micrograms per sample. Naive CD45RAhigh/CD27high T cell percentages were measured by flow cytometry on a PBMC aliquot from every donor. This clonotype was detected many times. This receptor's antigen is unknown. The record has no base qualities; no much larger clone is one base away.

Sequencing was done on a sample of blood. The clonotype comes from a man aged 25 to 40 in good health. The chain is encoded by TRBV7-9 joined to TRBJ1-4; no confident D gene assignment can be made. This receptor carries the CDR3 CASSQGGEKLFF. The nucleotides are TGTGCCAGCAGTCAAGGAGGGGAAAAACTGTTTTTT.